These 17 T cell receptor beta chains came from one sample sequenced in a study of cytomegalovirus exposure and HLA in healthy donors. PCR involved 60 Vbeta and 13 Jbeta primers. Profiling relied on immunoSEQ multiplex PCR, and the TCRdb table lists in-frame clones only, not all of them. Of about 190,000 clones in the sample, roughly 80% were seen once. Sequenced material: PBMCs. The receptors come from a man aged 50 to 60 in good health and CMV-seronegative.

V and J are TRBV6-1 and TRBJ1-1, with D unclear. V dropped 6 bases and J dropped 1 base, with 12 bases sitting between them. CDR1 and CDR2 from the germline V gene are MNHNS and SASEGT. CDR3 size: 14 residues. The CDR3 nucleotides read TGTGCCAGCAGCCCTGTGGGGAGGAACACTGAAGCTTTCTTT. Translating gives CASSPVGRNTEAFF.

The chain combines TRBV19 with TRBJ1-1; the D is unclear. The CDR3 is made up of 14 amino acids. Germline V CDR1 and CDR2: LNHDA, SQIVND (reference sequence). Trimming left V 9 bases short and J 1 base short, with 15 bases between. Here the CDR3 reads CASESRGGNTEAFF. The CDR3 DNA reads TGTGCCAGCGAGTCCCGGGGAGGGAACACTGAAGCTTTCTTT.

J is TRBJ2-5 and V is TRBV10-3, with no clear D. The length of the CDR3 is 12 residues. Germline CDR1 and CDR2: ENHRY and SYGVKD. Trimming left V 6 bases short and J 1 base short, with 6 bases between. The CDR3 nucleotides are TGTGCCATCAGCGGCGGCCAAGAGACCCAGTACTTC. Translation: CAISGGQETQYF.

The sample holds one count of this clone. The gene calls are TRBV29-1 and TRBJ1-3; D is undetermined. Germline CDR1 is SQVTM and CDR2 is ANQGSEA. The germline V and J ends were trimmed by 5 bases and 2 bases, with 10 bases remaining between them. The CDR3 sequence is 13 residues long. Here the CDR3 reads CSVSPRTGNTIYF. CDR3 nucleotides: TGCAGCGTTTCTCCCCGTACTGGAAACACCATATATTTT. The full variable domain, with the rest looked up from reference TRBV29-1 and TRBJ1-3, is SAVISQKPSRDICQRGTSLTIQCQVDSQVTMMFWYRQQPGQSLTLIATANQGSEATYESGFVIDKFPISRPNLTFSTLTVSNMSPEDSSIYLCSVSPRTGNTIYFGEGSWLTVV.

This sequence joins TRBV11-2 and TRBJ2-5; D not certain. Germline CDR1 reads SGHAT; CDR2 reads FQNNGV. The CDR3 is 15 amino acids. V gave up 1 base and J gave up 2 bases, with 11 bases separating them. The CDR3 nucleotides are TGTGCCAGCAGCTTAGGTCCTACCCGTCAAGAGACCCAGTACTTC. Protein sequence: CASSLGPTRQETQYF. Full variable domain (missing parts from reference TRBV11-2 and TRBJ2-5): EAGVAQSPRYKIIEKRQSVAFWCNPISGHATLYWYQQILGQGPKLLIQFQNNGVVDDSQLPKDRFSAERLKGVDSTLKIQPAKLEDSAVYLCASSLGPTRQETQYFGPGTRLLVL.

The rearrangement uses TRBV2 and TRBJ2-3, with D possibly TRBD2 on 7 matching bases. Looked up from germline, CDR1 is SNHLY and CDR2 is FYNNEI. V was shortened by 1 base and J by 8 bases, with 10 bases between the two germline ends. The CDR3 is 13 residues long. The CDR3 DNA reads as TGTGCCAGCAGTGAAGAGGGAGGGGGTACGCAGTATTTT. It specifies CASSEEGGGTQYF.

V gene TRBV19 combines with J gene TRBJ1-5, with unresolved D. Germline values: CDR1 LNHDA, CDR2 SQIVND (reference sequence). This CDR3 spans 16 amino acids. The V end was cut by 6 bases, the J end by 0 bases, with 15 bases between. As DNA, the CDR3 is TGTGCCAGTAGGATACACGTCTACCTTAGCAATCAGCCCCAGCATTTT. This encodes CASRIHVYLSNQPQHF.

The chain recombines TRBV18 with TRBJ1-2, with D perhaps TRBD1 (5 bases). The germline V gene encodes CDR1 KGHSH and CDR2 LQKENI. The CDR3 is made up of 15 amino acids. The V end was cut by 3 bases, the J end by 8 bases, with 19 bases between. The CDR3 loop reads CASSPGLLLRGGYTF. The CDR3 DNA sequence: TGTGCCAGCTCACCGGGACTACTCCTCCGCGGGGGCTACACCTTC.

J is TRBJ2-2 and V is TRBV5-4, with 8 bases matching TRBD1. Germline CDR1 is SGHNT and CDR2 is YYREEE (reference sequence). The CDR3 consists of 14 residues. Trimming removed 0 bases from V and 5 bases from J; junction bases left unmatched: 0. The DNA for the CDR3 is TGTGCCAGCAGCTTGGGACAGGGGACCGGGGAGCTGTTTTTT. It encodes CASSLGQGTGELFF.

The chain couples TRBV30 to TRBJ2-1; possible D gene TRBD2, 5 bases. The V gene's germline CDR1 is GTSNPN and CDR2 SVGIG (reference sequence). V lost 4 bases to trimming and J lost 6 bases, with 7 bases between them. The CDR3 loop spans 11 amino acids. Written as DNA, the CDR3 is TGTGCCTGGATGGCGGGCAATGAGCAGTTCTTC. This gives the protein CAWMAGNEQFF.

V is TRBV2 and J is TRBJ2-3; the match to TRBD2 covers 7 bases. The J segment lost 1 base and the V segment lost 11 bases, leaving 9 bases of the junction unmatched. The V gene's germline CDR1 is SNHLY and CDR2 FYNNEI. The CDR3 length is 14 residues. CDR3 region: CAFNGGDGTDTQYF. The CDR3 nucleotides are TGTGCCTTCAATGGGGGGGACGGCACAGATACGCAGTATTTT.

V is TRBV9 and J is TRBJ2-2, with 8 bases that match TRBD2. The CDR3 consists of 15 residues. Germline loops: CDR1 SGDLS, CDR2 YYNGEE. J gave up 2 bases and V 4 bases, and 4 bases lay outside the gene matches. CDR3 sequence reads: CASSPRTSNTGELFF. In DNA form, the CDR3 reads TGTGCCAGCAGCCCCCGGACTAGCAACACCGGGGAGCTGTTTTTT. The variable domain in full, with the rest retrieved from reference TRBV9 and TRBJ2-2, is DSGVTQTPKHLITATGQRVTLRCSPRSGDLSVYWYQQSLDQGLQFLIQYYNGEERAKGNILERFSAQQFPDLHSELNLSSLELGDSALYFCASSPRTSNTGELFFGEGSRLTVL.

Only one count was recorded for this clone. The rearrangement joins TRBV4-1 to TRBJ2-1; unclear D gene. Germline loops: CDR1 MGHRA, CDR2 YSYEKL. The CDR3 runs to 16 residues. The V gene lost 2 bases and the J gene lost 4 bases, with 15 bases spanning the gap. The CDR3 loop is CASSQTTARSYNEQFF. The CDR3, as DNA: TGCGCCAGCAGCCAAACCACAGCCAGATCGTACAATGAGCAGTTCTTC.

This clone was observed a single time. The chain's CDR3 is CASSLAEGPRETQYF. CDR3 coding DNA: TGTGCCAGCAGCTTAGCTGAGGGCCCGAGGGAGACCCAGTACTTC. V and J are TRBV7-9 and TRBJ2-5; D is possibly TRBD2 (5 bases). V gave up 0 bases and J gave up 5 bases, with 13 bases separating them. The CDR3 loop spans 15 amino acids. Germline lookup yields CDR1 SEHNR and CDR2 FQNEAQ (reference sequence).

The CDR3 loop is CASSATTSTDTQYF. The CDR3 nucleotides are TGTGCCAGCAGCGCAACGACTAGCACAGATACGCAGTATTTT. J is TRBJ2-3 and V is TRBV7-2; D is unclear. The ends were cut back, 5 bases at V and 0 bases at J, with 9 bases in the middle. Germline values: CDR1 SGHTA, CDR2 FQGNSA. This CDR3 region has 14 residues.

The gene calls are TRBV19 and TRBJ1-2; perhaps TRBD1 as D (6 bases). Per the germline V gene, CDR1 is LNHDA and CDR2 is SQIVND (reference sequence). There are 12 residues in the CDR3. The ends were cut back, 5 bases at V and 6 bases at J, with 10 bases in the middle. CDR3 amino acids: CASSPQGNGYTF. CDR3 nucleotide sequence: TGTGCCAGTAGTCCGCAGGGGAATGGCTACACCTTC.

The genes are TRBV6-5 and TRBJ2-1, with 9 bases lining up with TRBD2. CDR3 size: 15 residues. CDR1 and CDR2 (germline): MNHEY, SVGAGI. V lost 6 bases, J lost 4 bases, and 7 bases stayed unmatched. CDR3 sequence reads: CASSQTSGNYNEQFF. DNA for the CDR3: TGTGCCAGCAGCCAGACTAGCGGAAATTACAATGAGCAGTTCTTC.